This T cell receptor beta chain was captured in a study of identical twins. TCRdb processed the 5' RACE reads anew with MiXCR; each CDR3 protein has one entry. The sample lists approximately 500,000 distinct CDR3 sequences; less than 25% were seen once. From germline, CDR1 is DFQATT and CDR2 SNEGSKA (reference sequence). CDR3 length: 16 amino acids. The J segment lost 4 bases and the V segment lost 2 bases, leaving 13 bases of the junction unmatched. This sample was also put to use in a study of T cells expressing NK-cell markers.

The TCR originated in a woman younger than 35 in good health. The rearrangement joins TRBV20-1 to TRBJ2-7; 8 bases fit TRBD2. The source material was CD4+ T cells sorted from blood. CDR3: CSARFPRAGEGYEQYF. DNA for the CDR3: TGCAGTGCTAGATTCCCCAGAGCGGGAGAGGGATACGAGCAGTACTTC.